The clone carrying this T cell receptor (beta chain) was detected only a few times. What it binds is not known. The sample originates from a study of a mutant IDH1 vaccine in newly diagnosed glioma. Study-wide background: It was radiotherapy, temozolomide, or both that patients received previously, with most receiving both.

The germline V gene encodes CDR1 SGHRS and CDR2 YFSETQ. There are 15 residues in the CDR3. Germline trimming cut 0 bases from V and 2 bases from J; bases unmatched to any gene: 3. General observations from the study: Pseudoprogression looked unconnected to shifts in top peripheral T cell clonotypes.

The time point here: week 23, last vaccination. Topical imiquimod accompanied each vaccine dose, which consisted of 300 ug of mutant IDH1 20-mer peptide. Clones were read by immunoSEQ multiplex PCR, and TCRdb kept only the in-frame ones, dropping some. This table has roughly 29,000 clones, approximately 84% appearing once. Specimen: PBMCs, collected from a glioma patient whose treatment included an IDH1 peptide vaccine. The clonotype was recovered from a woman younger than 30 with glioma. The rearrangement uses TRBV5-1 and TRBJ2-3; TRBD1 aligns across 7 bases. In DNA, the CDR3 is TGCGCCAGCAGCTTGGAGGGACAGTACACAGATACGCAGTATTTT. It codes for CASSLEGQYTDTQYF.